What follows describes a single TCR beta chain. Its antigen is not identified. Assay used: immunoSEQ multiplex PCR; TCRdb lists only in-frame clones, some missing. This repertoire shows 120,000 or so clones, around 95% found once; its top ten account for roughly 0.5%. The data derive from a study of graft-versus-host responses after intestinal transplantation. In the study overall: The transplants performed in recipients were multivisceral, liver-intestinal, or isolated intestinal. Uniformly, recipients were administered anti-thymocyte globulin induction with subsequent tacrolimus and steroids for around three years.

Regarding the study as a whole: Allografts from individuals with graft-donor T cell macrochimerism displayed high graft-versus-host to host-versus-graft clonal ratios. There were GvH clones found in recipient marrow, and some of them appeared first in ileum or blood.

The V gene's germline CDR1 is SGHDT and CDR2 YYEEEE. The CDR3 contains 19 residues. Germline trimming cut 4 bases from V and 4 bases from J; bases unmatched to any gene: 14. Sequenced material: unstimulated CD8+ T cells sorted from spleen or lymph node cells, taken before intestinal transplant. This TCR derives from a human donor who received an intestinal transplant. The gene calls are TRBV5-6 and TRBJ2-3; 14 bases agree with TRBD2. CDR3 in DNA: TGTGCCAGCAGCCCAAACCCACGACTAGCGGGAGGGGGGGCAGATACGCAGTATTTT. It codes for CASSPNPRLAGGGADTQYF.